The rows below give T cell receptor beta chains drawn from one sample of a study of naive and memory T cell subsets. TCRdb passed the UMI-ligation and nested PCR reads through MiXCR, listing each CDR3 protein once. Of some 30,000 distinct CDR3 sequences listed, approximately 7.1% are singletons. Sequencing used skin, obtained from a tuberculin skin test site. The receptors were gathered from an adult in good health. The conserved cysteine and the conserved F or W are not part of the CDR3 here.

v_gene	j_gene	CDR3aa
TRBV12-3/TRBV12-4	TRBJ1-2	ASSFGRNYGYT
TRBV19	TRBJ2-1	ASSNVWRSVYNNEQF
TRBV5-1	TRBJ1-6	ASSRQDSHSYNSPLH
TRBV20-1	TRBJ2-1	SAQAGGCYNEQF
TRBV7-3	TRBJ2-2	ASSSPGGRTGELF
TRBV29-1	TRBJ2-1	SVEADSVSEQF
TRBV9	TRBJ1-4	ASSRGQFNNEKLF
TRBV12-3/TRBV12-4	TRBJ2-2	ASSLLAGGPSNTGELF
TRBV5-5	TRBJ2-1	ASSLDVDEQF
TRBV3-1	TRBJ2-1	ASSQAGDRHNEQF
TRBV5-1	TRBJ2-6	ASRFQGSSGANVLT
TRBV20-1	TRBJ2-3	SARVPTSGHTDTQY
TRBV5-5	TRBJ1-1	ASSPWGQNTEAF
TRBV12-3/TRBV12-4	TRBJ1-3	ASSLAGSNSGNTIY
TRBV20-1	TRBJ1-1	SASILNTEAF